What follows are 21 T cell receptor beta chains derived from one specimen sequenced in a study of T cells in tuberculosis. Here immunoSEQ multiplex PCR was the method, and the copy in TCRdb shows in-frame clones only, minus some. The sample records 20,000 to 25,000 clones, about 85% being singletons. Stated time point: new active TB diagnosis, blood taken before or within 7 days of starting treatment. The specimen was PBMCs, collected at tuberculosis diagnosis. These receptors were collected from an adult with tuberculosis.

CDR3 sequence reads: CASSSGVSNQPQHF. The CDR3 DNA sequence: TGTGCCAGCAGTTCGGGGGTGAGCAATCAGCCCCAGCATTTT. The chain is built from TRBV25-1 and TRBJ1-5, with a weak D call TRBD1 (5 bases). V was shortened by 5 bases and J by 1 base, with 9 bases between the two germline ends. The V gene's germline CDR1 is MGHDK and CDR2 SYGVNS. CDR3 length equals 14 residues.

The chain recombines TRBV14 with TRBJ2-7, with D possibly matching TRBD2 (5 bases). CDR1 and CDR2 from the germline V gene are SGHDN and FVKESK. The CDR3 loop spans 13 amino acids. The V and J ends lost 0 bases and 2 bases respectively, with 5 bases between them. The CDR3 loop is CASSQEEAYEQYF. The CDR3 bases are TGTGCCAGCAGCCAAGAGGAGGCCTACGAGCAGTACTTC.

The V and J genes are TRBV5-1 and TRBJ1-2; 7 positions agree with TRBD1. The V and J ends lost 3 bases and 2 bases, in that order; junction bases with no gene match: 10. Germline V CDR1 and CDR2: SGHRS, YFSETQ. The CDR3 loop spans 16 amino acids. CDR3 nucleotides: TGCGCCAGCAGCTCTGCTTGGACAGGAACCAACTATGGCTACACCTTC. This codes for CASSSAWTGTNYGYTF.

The chain couples TRBV7-9 to TRBJ1-3; D not resolved. Looked up from germline, CDR1 is SEHNR and CDR2 is FQNEAQ (reference sequence). The CDR3 covers 15 residues. V gave up 5 bases and J gave up 0 bases, with 11 bases separating them. CDR3 residues: CASSQRLFSGNTIYF. The CDR3 region has the DNA TGTGCCAGCAGCCAAAGACTGTTCTCTGGAAACACCATATATTTT.

The chain joins TRBV11-2 to TRBJ2-7; unclear D gene. V shed 3 bases and J shed 2 bases, with 8 bases lying between them. CDR1 is SGHAT, CDR2 FQNNGV, per germline. CDR3 length: 13 residues. This chain's CDR3 is CASSFPGAYEQYF. The CDR3 DNA reads as TGTGCCAGCAGCTTCCCCGGAGCCTACGAGCAGTACTTC.

The V gene is TRBV6-1, the J gene TRBJ1-1; D might be TRBD1 (6 bases). This CDR3 has 12 residues. From germline, CDR1 is MNHNS and CDR2 SASEGT. Trimming left V 2 bases short and J 8 bases short, with 9 bases between. This CDR3 is CASSERGTEAFF. DNA for the CDR3: TGTGCCAGCAGTGAAAGGGGGACGGAAGCTTTCTTT.

This chain uses TRBV28 with TRBJ2-1, with 13 bases identical to TRBD2. The germline gives CDR1 MDHEN, CDR2 SYDVKM. The CDR3 length is 16 residues. The V and J ends lost 5 bases and 2 bases, in that order; junction bases with no gene match: 3. CDR3 DNA sequence: TGTGCCAGCAGTGGGACTAGCGGGGTTACCTACAATGAGCAGTTCTTC. This sequence encodes CASSGTSGVTYNEQFF.

V gene TRBV12-5 combines with J gene TRBJ2-7, with 7 nucleotides matching TRBD2. The trim removed 7 bases at V and 3 bases at J, leaving 9 bases unmatched. Per germline, CDR1 LGHNT and CDR2 FRNRAP. This CDR3 comprises 14 residues. The CDR3 DNA is TGTGCTAGTGTTACAGCGGGGTGCTTCTACGAGCAGTACTTC. It yields the protein CASVTAGCFYEQYF.

The chain links TRBV2 to TRBJ2-7, with D maybe TRBD2 (6 bases). CDR1 and CDR2 from the germline V gene are SNHLY and FYNNEI. Trimming cost V 8 bases and J 5 bases, with 19 bases left between them. CDR3 length: 14 amino acids. This CDR3 is CASATGLPMNEQYF. CDR3 in DNA: TGTGCCAGCGCCACGGGACTGCCCATGAACGAGCAGTACTTC.

The gene calls are TRBV6-6 and TRBJ2-1; no reliable D call. V was shortened by 0 bases and J by 10 bases, with 10 bases between the two germline ends. Germline V gene sequence: CDR1 MNHNY, CDR2 SVGAGI (reference sequence). There are 13 residues in the CDR3. The CDR3 nucleotides are TGTGCCAGCAGTTACTCCCCCTTTCGGGAGCAGTTCTTC. This encodes CASSYSPFREQFF.

The count of this clone is one. The chain employs TRBV7-9 and TRBJ2-3; maybe TRBD1 (6 bases). This CDR3 is built from 17 residues. Germline V lookup: CDR1 SEHNR, CDR2 FQNEAQ (reference sequence). V was trimmed by 1 base and J by 0 bases, leaving 14 bases between them. The CDR3 region is CASSLEAGATSTDTQYF. The CDR3 DNA follows: TGTGCCAGCAGCTTAGAGGCAGGGGCGACGAGCACAGATACGCAGTATTTT.

The J gene is TRBJ2-3, the V gene TRBV2; 8 nucleotides line up with TRBD1. CDR3 length: 15 amino acids. Germline values: CDR1 SNHLY, CDR2 FYNNEI. V was clipped by 6 bases and J by 2 bases; unmatched bases: 7. This chain's CDR3 is CASSRDRLDTDTQYF. The CDR3 region has the DNA TGTGCCAGCAGCAGGGACAGGTTGGACACAGATACGCAGTATTTT.

This clone was recorded only once. The CDR3 is CASSMRDSNTEAFF. The CDR3 nucleotides read TGTGCCAGTAGTATGCGGGATTCGAACACTGAAGCTTTCTTT. The V and J genes are TRBV19 and TRBJ1-1; D not certain. V shed 3 bases and J shed 1 base, with 9 bases lying between them. The CDR3 runs to 14 residues. Per germline, CDR1 LNHDA and CDR2 SQIVND (reference sequence).

The V and J genes are TRBV7-3 and TRBJ2-7; perhaps TRBD1 as D (5 bases). Germline V lookup: CDR1 SGHTA, CDR2 FQGTGA. V lost 7 bases to trimming and J lost 5 bases, with 15 bases between them. This CDR3 comprises 13 residues. The DNA of the CDR3 is TGTGCCAGCACCCCATCCCAAGGGGACGAGCAGTACTTC. It is translated as CASTPSQGDEQYF.

The rearrangement uses TRBV7-2 and TRBJ1-1, with 7 bases matching TRBD1. This CDR3 is built from 16 residues. CDR1 and CDR2 from the germline V gene are SGHTA and FQGNSA. V was pared by 5 bases and J by 1 base, with 10 bases of the junction left unmatched. The CDR3 here is CASSPQPGDRNTEAFF. CDR3 coding DNA: TGTGCCAGCAGCCCACAACCGGGGGACAGGAACACTGAAGCTTTCTTT. Complete variable domain (other parts from reference TRBV7-2 and TRBJ1-1): GAGVSQSPSNKVTEKGKDVELRCDPISGHTALYWYRQSLGQGLEFLIYFQGNSAPDKSGLPSDRFSAERTGGSVSTLTIQRTQQEDSAVYLCASSPQPGDRNTEAFFGQGTRLTVV.

The V gene is TRBV7-8, the J gene TRBJ2-1, with D perhaps TRBD2 (6 bases). Per germline, CDR1 SGHVS and CDR2 FQNEAQ. CDR3 size: 13 residues. V gave up 5 bases and J gave up 7 bases, with 12 bases separating them. The CDR3 DNA sequence: TGTGCCAGCAGCCGGAGGGATCTGAATGAGCAGTTCTTC. Its translation: CASSRRDLNEQFF.

This clone has only a few counts. The chain employs TRBV5-1 and TRBJ1-5, with D perhaps TRBD1 (5 bases). The CDR3 extends over 15 amino acids. CDR1 is SGHRS, CDR2 YFSETQ, per germline. Trimming took 0 bases from V and 3 from J, leaving 10 bases between them. The CDR3 DNA sequence: TGCGCCAGCAGCTTGGATGGGACTCCCAATCAGCCCCAGCATTTT. It yields the protein CASSLDGTPNQPQHF.

This clone was observed a handful of times. The V call is TRBV25-1, the J call TRBJ1-2, with no clear D. The CDR3 is 13 amino acids. Germline V gene sequence: CDR1 MGHDK, CDR2 SYGVNS. V was cut by 2 bases and J by 4 bases, with 8 bases left in between. CDR3 coding DNA: TGTGCCAGCAGTGAAAACTTACCCTATGGCTACACCTTC. This encodes CASSENLPYGYTF.

This clone was seen just once. V usage is TRBV25-1 and J usage is TRBJ1-1; no clear D gene. Germline-derived CDR1 and CDR2 are MGHDK and SYGVNS. Deletions cut 8 bases from V and 6 bases from J, with 16 bases between. The CDR3 loop spans 13 amino acids. The CDR3: CASSPGTDAEAFF. CDR3 nucleotide sequence: TGTGCCAGCTCTCCGGGAACGGACGCTGAAGCTTTCTTT.

The chain joins TRBV30 to TRBJ1-2, with D possibly matching TRBD1 (5 bases). CDR1 is GTSNPN, CDR2 SVGIG, per germline (reference sequence). Trimming left V 3 bases short and J 2 bases short, with 10 bases between. The CDR3 length is 13 residues. CDR3 residues: CAWRVTENYGYTF. CDR3 bases: TGTGCCTGGAGGGTGACAGAGAACTATGGCTACACCTTC. The full variable domain, in which reference TRBV30 and TRBJ1-2 provide the parts outside the CDR3, is SQTIHQWPATLVQPVGSPLSLECTVEGTSNPNLYWYRQAAGRGLQLLFYSVGIGQISSEVPQNLSASRPQDRQFILSSKKLLLSDSGFYLCAWRVTENYGYTFGSGTRLTVV.

The chain couples TRBV11-2 to TRBJ2-3; D is possibly TRBD1 (5 bases). The CDR3 runs 15 residues. V lost 0 bases and J 7 bases, leaving 14 bases between the germline ends. Germline loops: CDR1 SGHAT, CDR2 FQNNGV. CDR3 DNA: TGTGCCAGCAGCTTAGATCTCGTCAGGGCTCATACGCAGTATTTT. Translated: CASSLDLVRAHTQYF.